Listed below are T cell receptor beta chains from one sample, sequenced in a study of blood T cells in healthy people across ages. A single record per CDR3 protein comes from TCRdb applying MiXCR to the 5' RACE reads. The table includes 1.5 million to 2 million distinct CDR3 sequences, roughly 27% detected once. Sequencing was done on a sample of blood. These receptors were obtained from a young woman in good health. Each CDR3 is given with its conserved first and last residue. D genes are given only for firm matches. For some rows the clone size is stated as once, few or many, or as a class when expanded; others skip it.

>.|TRBV5-1|TRBJ2-3|.
TGCGCCAGCAGCTTTGCGGGAAGGCCCGGGAGTGTCAGCACAGATACGCAGTATTTT
CASSFAGRPGSVSTDTQYF
>many|TRBV7-9|TRBJ2-7|TRBD1
TGTGCCAGCAGCTTGCTACAGGGGCCCTACGAGCAGTACTTC
CASSLLQGPYEQYF
>.|TRBV4-3|TRBJ2-7|.
TGCGCCAACAGCCATCAAGCCGCCAGCGGGCGGCGATCCTACGAGCAGTACTTC
CANSHQAASGRRSYEQYF
>.|TRBV2|TRBJ2-3|.
TGTGCCAGCAGTGCCCGTGAGGTAGCTACAGATACGCAGTATTTT
CASSAREVATDTQYF
>.|TRBV7-9|TRBJ1-1|.
TGTGCCAGCAGCTTAGGTGGATGGGGAGACGCTTTCTTT
CASSLGGWGDAFF
>few|TRBV20-1|TRBJ2-2|.
TGCAGTGCTAGGAAAGCCGGGAGATGGGACGGGGAGCTGTTTTTT
CSARKAGRWDGELFF
>many|TRBV20-1|TRBJ1-6|.
TGCAGTGCGAGGGCCCTCAATTCACCCCTCCACTTT
CSARALNSPLHF
>.|TRBV7-9|TRBJ2-7|TRBD1
TGTGCCAGCAGCTCCAACAGGGGTGGTAACGAGCAGTACTTC
CASSSNRGGNEQYF
>few|TRBV12-3/TRBV12-4|TRBJ2-2|TRBD2
TGTGCCAGCATTTCTAGCGGGAGTACCGGGGAGCTGTTTTTT
CASISSGSTGELFF
>.|TRBV7-8|TRBJ1-1|.
TGTGCCAGCAGCTACCGCGGGTCAGGTTTGTCGGCTGAAGCTTTCTTT
CASSYRGSGLSAEAFF
>few|TRBV5-1|TRBJ2-5|.
TGCGCCAGCAGCTTGGGGGGGGCCTCTTCGCGAGAGACCCAGTACTTC
CASSLGGASSRETQYF
>many|TRBV7-2|TRBJ2-7|.
TGTGCCAGCAGCTTAGCCGGGAACCCCTACGAGCAGTACTTC
CASSLAGNPYEQYF
>.|TRBV20-1|TRBJ2-1|.
TGCAGTGCTCAGTTAACAGCGGAAGAGCAGTTCTTC
CSAQLTAEEQFF
>many|TRBV27|TRBJ2-7|.
TGTGCCAGCAGTTTATCGGGGAGTCAGACCTACGAGCAGTACTTC
CASSLSGSQTYEQYF
>.|TRBV2|TRBJ1-2|.
TGTGCCAGCAGTAACGGGACATTCGGTTGCACCTTC
CASSNGTFGCTF
>.|TRBV6-2/TRBV6-3|TRBJ2-1|.
TGTGCCAGCAGTCCAAGCTGGGGGAATGAGCAGTTCTTC
CASSPSWGNEQFF
>.|TRBV18|TRBJ1-1|.
TGTGCCAGCTCACCCCTGGAACTACAGATCACTGAAGCTTTCTTT
CASSPLELQITEAFF
>.|TRBV6-5|TRBJ2-1|TRBD1
TGTGCCAGCAGTTACTCTAAAGGGGGCCAGCAGTTCTTC
CASSYSKGGQQFF
>.|TRBV2|TRBJ2-5|TRBD2
TGTGCCAGCAACCCGAGTCGACTAGCGGGGGGCTGGGAGACCCAGTACTTC
CASNPSRLAGGWETQYF
>few|TRBV18|TRBJ2-3|.
TGTGCCAGCTCACCCGACAGCTACACAGATACGCAGTATTTT
CASSPDSYTDTQYF
>many|TRBV10-3|TRBJ2-5|TRBD2
TGTGCCATCAGTGGGACTAGCGTACAAGAGACCCAGTACTTC
CAISGTSVQETQYF
>many|TRBV7-6|TRBJ2-1|.
TGTGCCAGCAGCTTAACTACAGTAGGAGTCAATGAGCAGTTCTTC
CASSLTTVGVNEQFF
>.|TRBV12-3/TRBV12-4|TRBJ1-6|TRBD1
TGTGCCAGCAGACAGGGACAGCAAAATTCACCCCTCCACTTT
CASRQGQQNSPLHF
>.|TRBV7-2|TRBJ2-5|TRBD2
TGTGCCAGCAGCGAGGGACTAGGAGGGCAAGAGACCCAGTACTTC
CASSEGLGGQETQYF
>few|TRBV2|TRBJ2-5|TRBD2
TGTGCCAGCAGTGAATTTGCTAGCGGGAGCCAAGAGACCCAGTACTTC
CASSEFASGSQETQYF
>few|TRBV11-2|TRBJ2-1|TRBD2
TGTGCCAGCAGCCACGGACTAGCGGGGTCTCTTTCCTACAATGAGCAGTTCTTC
CASSHGLAGSLSYNEQFF
>.|TRBV9|TRBJ2-4|.
TGTGCCAGCAGCGTAGACCCTTACAATGAGCAGTACTTC
CASSVDPYNEQYF
>many|TRBV5-1|TRBJ2-7|TRBD1
TGCGCCAGCAGCTTCCTCCGACAGGGTCCCTACGAGCAGTACTTC
CASSFLRQGPYEQYF
>many|TRBV6-5|TRBJ2-1|.
TGTGCCAGCAGCCGACCCACCAAGAATGAGCAGTTCTTC
CASSRPTKNEQFF
>few|TRBV14|TRBJ2-1|TRBD2
TGTGCCAGCAGCCCGACTAGCGGGGTAATTGAGCAGTTCTTC
CASSPTSGVIEQFF
>.|TRBV7-2|TRBJ2-5|.
TGTGCCAGCAGCTTCAGCACCAATAAAGAGACCCAGTACTTC
CASSFSTNKETQYF
>.|TRBV7-2|TRBJ1-2|.
TGTGCCAGCAGCTTAGACCCGGGGCTAACTATGGGCTACACCTTC
CASSLDPGLTMGYTF
>.|TRBV6-4|TRBJ2-3|.
TGTGCCAGCAGTGAAGAGGGGCTGGACACGCAGTATTTT
CASSEEGLDTQYF
>.|TRBV7-9|TRBJ2-7|.
TGTGCCAGCAGCCCAGGACTGTTCTCCTACAATGAGCAGTACTTC
CASSPGLFSYNEQYF
>.|TRBV3-1|TRBJ2-7|.
TGTGCCAGCAGCCAAAGGGACTTGTGCTACGAGCAGTACTTC
CASSQRDLCYEQYF
>.|TRBV5-6|TRBJ1-3|TRBD1
TGTGCCAGCAACATAGGTACAGGGGGAAGCTCTGGAAACACCATATATTTT
CASNIGTGGSSGNTIYF
>.|TRBV7-2|TRBJ2-3|.
TGTGCCAGCAGCTTGCAGGGGAGAGACTTTGGCACAGATACGCAGTATTTT
CASSLQGRDFGTDTQYF
>.|TRBV12-3/TRBV12-4|TRBJ1-1|.
TGTGCCAGCAGCCAAGGAACAGGGCCGGCTTTCTTT
CASSQGTGPAFF
>many|TRBV5-1|TRBJ2-4|TRBD2
TGCGCCAGCAGCTTGGGTCTCGAGGGGAGGGACAAAAACATTCAGTACTTC
CASSLGLEGRDKNIQYF
>few|TRBV30|TRBJ2-4|.
TGTGCCTGGAGTGGTCCGACGAAACGGCAGTACTTC
CAWSGPTKRQYF